This T cell receptor (beta chain) was identified in a study of monozygotic twins with inflammatory bowel disease. TCRdb re-called the 5' RACE reads; every CDR3 protein appears as one record, without DNA. This repertoire includes approximately 390,000 distinct CDR3 sequences. Germline values: CDR1 SEHNR, CDR2 FQNEAQ (reference sequence). This CDR3 contains 14 residues. The receptor was isolated from a human donor with ulcerative colitis or Crohn's disease, or a healthy co-twin of an affected twin (not recorded which). V usage is TRBV7-9 and J usage is TRBJ2-7; TCRdb returns TRBD1, unconfirmable since there is no DNA. Sequenced sample: blood. The CDR3 reads CASSFGTVDYEQYF.